The clone carrying this TCR beta chain was picked up a small number of times. V lost 0 bases to trimming and J lost 9 bases, with 9 bases between them. CDR3 size: 13 residues. Germline-derived CDR1 and CDR2 are LGHDT and YNNKEL (reference sequence). The record originates from a study of T-cell memory formation after mild COVID-19. cDNA libraries for TCR alpha and TCR beta, carrying sample barcodes and UMIs, came from 5'RACE with constant-segment primers. Using its own MiXCR run on the 5' RACE reads, TCRdb lists one record per CDR3 protein. This table has about 430,000 distinct CDR3 sequences, 20% to 25% appearing once.

This sequence was found in an adult woman who had mild COVID-19 (a few samples of this study predate the infection). Cell type and time point are not known. The chain combines TRBV3-1 with TRBJ2-1, with D possibly being TRBD1 or TRBD2 (5 bases each). Material: PBMCs or a T cell subset sorted from them (not recorded which). The CDR3 region is CASSQDGDAEQFF. Written as DNA, the CDR3 is TGTGCCAGCAGCCAAGACGGGGACGCTGAGCAGTTCTTC.